This T cell receptor beta chain comes out of a study of T cell responses to AZD1222 COVID-19 vaccine. Clones were read by immunoSEQ multiplex PCR, and TCRdb kept only the in-frame ones, dropping some. The table has fewer than 200,000 clones, roughly 87% seen once; the top ten hold 1.1%. The CDR3 has 13 amino acids. V was pared by 2 bases and J by 3 bases, with 8 bases between. Germline V gives CDR1 MGHRA, CDR2 YSYEKL. This TCR was sampled from an adult who received the AZD1222 COVID-19 vaccine. The starting material was peripheral blood, obtained 28 days after the second AZD1222 dose. V usage is TRBV4-1 and J usage is TRBJ2-7; D unresolved. The CDR3 is CASSQKDDYEQYF. In DNA form, the CDR3 reads TGCGCCAGCAGCCAAAAAGATGACTACGAGCAGTACTTC.